These 4 T cell receptor beta chains share one sample of origin, sequenced in a study of T cells in localized non-small cell lung cancer. TCRdb keeps only in-frame clones here, not all; method: immunoSEQ multiplex PCR. The sample lists roughly 61,000 clones; about four fifths were seen once. Sequencing was performed on PBMCs, taken before any cancer treatment. These receptors all stem from a man aged 35 to 69 with stage II lung adenocarcinoma.

CDR3 DNA sequence: TGTGCCACCGCAGAGGGGCCTTACAATGAGCAGTTCTTC. Protein sequence: CATAEGPYNEQFF. The rearrangement uses TRBV15 and TRBJ2-1; D might be TRBD1 or TRBD2, each matching 5 bases. Germline-derived CDR1 and CDR2 are LNHNV and YYDKDF (reference sequence). The CDR3 is 13 amino acids. V shed 8 bases and J shed 4 bases, with 12 bases lying between them. The variable domain in full, completed from reference TRBV15 and TRBJ2-1, reads DAMVIQNPRYQVTQFGKPVTLSCSQTLNHNVMYWYQQKSSQAPKLLFHYYDKDFNNEADTPDNFQSRRPNTSFCFLDIRSPGLGDTAMYLCATAEGPYNEQFFGPGTRLTVL.

In its sample, this clone was seen a few times. The V and J genes are TRBV5-1 and TRBJ2-5; 7 nucleotides agree with TRBD1. The germline V gene encodes CDR1 SGHRS and CDR2 YFSETQ. The trim removed 7 bases at V and 1 base at J, leaving 10 bases unmatched. The CDR3 spans 15 residues. This CDR3 is CASGRQGTFQETQYF. CDR3 DNA: TGCGCCAGCGGACGACAGGGTACGTTCCAAGAGACCCAGTACTTC.

A single count supports this clone. V is TRBV4-1 and J is TRBJ2-1, with D perhaps given as TRBD1 or TRBD2 (5 bases each). Trimming took 4 bases from V and 10 from J, leaving 11 bases between them. The CDR3 has 12 amino acids. Germline CDR1 is MGHRA and CDR2 is YSYEKL. The CDR3 loop reads CASSPHEGEQFF. The CDR3 DNA follows: TGCGCCAGCAGCCCCCACGAGGGGGAGCAGTTCTTC.

The chain joins TRBV9 to TRBJ2-7, with 7 bases identical to TRBD2. V gave up 4 bases and J gave up 6 bases; unmatched junction bases: 4. In germline, CDR1 is SGDLS, CDR2 YYNGEE. There are 12 residues in the CDR3. Written as DNA, the CDR3 is TGTGCCAGCAGCCCCGGGGGGTGCGAGCAGTACTTC. Its protein is CASSPGGCEQYF.